The rows below give T cell receptor beta chains drawn from one sample of a study of blood T cell repertoires in COVID-19. Sequencing was performed with immunoSEQ multiplex PCR; in TCRdb, only in-frame clones are kept and a portion is missing. The sample has about 160,000 clones; 84% are singletons. The sample comprised peripheral blood. The source of these receptors is a man in his forties who had recovered from COVID-19. Each CDR3 is given with its conserved first and last residue. A D gene is named only where the DNA matches it firmly. Expanded clones are given a class, and other clones once, few, many or no size at all.

clone size	V gene	J gene	D gene	CDR3 DNA	CDR3 protein
-	TRBV28	TRBJ1-2	TRBD1	TGTGCCAGCAGCAGTTTAGGGGGGACAGGGGGGTTCTATGGCTACACCTTC	CASSSLGGTGGFYGYTF
-	TRBV5-1	TRBJ1-3	TRBD1	TGCGCCAGCAGCTTGGATGGACAGGGTTCTGGAAACACCATATATTTT	CASSLDGQGSGNTIYF
-	TRBV24-1	TRBJ1-5	TRBD1	TGTGCCACCAGCTCCGGGACAGGGGGCCTTCAGCCCCAGCATTTT	CATSSGTGGLQPQHF
-	TRBV3-1/TRBV3-2	TRBJ1-1	-	TGTGCCAGCAGCCAATTCGTGACACCCCTGAACACTGAAGCTTTCTTT	CASSQFVTPLNTEAFF
-	TRBV25-1	TRBJ2-3	-	TGTGCCAGCTACGGTGCGGTGTCCGATACGCAGTATTTT	CASYGAVSDTQYF
-	TRBV7-9	TRBJ2-1	TRBD1	TGTGCCAGCAGCTTTGGGACAGGGGTCAATGAGCAGTTCTTC	CASSFGTGVNEQFF
-	TRBV7-2	TRBJ2-2	TRBD2	TGTGCCAGCAGCTTGGGTCGGACTAGCGCGAACACCGGGGAGCTGTTTTTT	CASSLGRTSANTGELFF
-	TRBV6-6	TRBJ1-1	-	TGTGCCAGCAGCCCAACAGGGATAGGTGCTGAAGCTTTCTTT	CASSPTGIGAEAFF
-	TRBV5-4	TRBJ2-7	-	TGTGCCAGCAGCTTACAGGGAACCTACGAGCAGTACTTC	CASSLQGTYEQYF
few	TRBV7-9	TRBJ2-7	TRBD1	TGTGCCAGCAGCTTAGTTACAGGGGTACTATCCTACGAGCAGTACTTC	CASSLVTGVLSYEQYF
-	TRBV19	TRBJ1-2	-	TGTGCCAGTAGTGGACTGGCTGGCTACACCTTC	CASSGLAGYTF
few	TRBV6-5	TRBJ2-7	-	TGTGCCAGCAACGGTCCTGGCTACGAGCAGTACTTC	CASNGPGYEQYF
-	TRBV9	TRBJ2-1	TRBD2	TGTGCCAGCAGCGGGGGACTAGCGGACTACAATGAGCAGTTCTTC	CASSGGLADYNEQFF
few	TRBV9	TRBJ2-2	-	TGTGCCAGCAGCCCAGGGACATACACCGGGGAGCTGTTTTTT	CASSPGTYTGELFF
-	TRBV5-1	TRBJ2-1	-	TGCGCCAGCAGCGGAGGAGGAGTCTACAATGAGCAGTTCTTC	CASSGGGVYNEQFF
-	TRBV4-1	TRBJ1-5	TRBD1	TGCGCCAGCAGCCCAGGACAGGGGAATCAGCCCCAGCATTTT	CASSPGQGNQPQHF
-	TRBV6-2/TRBV6-3	TRBJ2-3	-	TGTGCCAGCAGTTTCCCTAGCACAGATACGCAGTATTTT	CASSFPSTDTQYF
-	TRBV28	TRBJ1-4	-	TGTGCCAGCAAGAGTGAAAAACTGTTTTTT	CASKSEKLFF
-	TRBV5-4	TRBJ1-2	-	TGTGCCAGCAGCTGGGCCGACGGGGGAATCAGAAATGGCTACACCTTC	CASSWADGGIRNGYTF
-	TRBV10-3	TRBJ2-1	TRBD1	TGTGCCATCACCCCCGGGACAGATAACAATGAGCAGTTCTTC	CAITPGTDNNEQFF
-	TRBV6-1	TRBJ1-1	TRBD1	TGTGCCAGCAGTGACCCACCCAGGGGGACCGACACTGAAGCTTTCTTT	CASSDPPRGTDTEAFF
-	TRBV7-6	TRBJ1-2	-	TGTGCCAGCAGCCCACTCGAGGCCTATGGCTACACCTTC	CASSPLEAYGYTF
-	TRBV29-1	TRBJ1-5	TRBD1	TGCAGCGTTGGGGACAGGGCTCAGCCCCAGCATTTT	CSVGDRAQPQHF
-	TRBV4-1	TRBJ2-5	TRBD2	TGCGCCAGCAGCCAAGAGGGACTAGCGGGGCAAGAGACCCAGTACTTC	CASSQEGLAGQETQYF
-	TRBV2	TRBJ2-2	TRBD1	TGTGCCAGCAGTGGACAGGGTCTGAACACCGGGGAGCTGTTTTTT	CASSGQGLNTGELFF
-	TRBV24-1	TRBJ1-1	-	TGTGCCACCAGTGATAGAGGGAGGGCTTTCTTT	CATSDRGRAFF
-	TRBV7-8	TRBJ2-7	TRBD2	TGTGCCAGCAGCCCGACCTTGACTAGCGGGAGGGCCTACGAGCAGTACTTC	CASSPTLTSGRAYEQYF
-	TRBV28	TRBJ1-6	-	TGTGCCAGCAGTTCGGGGTTCGGTTCACCCCTCCACTTT	CASSSGFGSPLHF
once	TRBV4-1	TRBJ2-6	-	TGCGCCAGCAGCCAAGAACAGGTCTTCTCTGGGGCCAACGTCCTGACTTTC	CASSQEQVFSGANVLTF